The present entry profiles one TCR beta chain with its context. What it binds is unknown. PCR employed 60 Vbeta and 13 Jbeta primers. Sequencing used immunoSEQ multiplex PCR; TCRdb keeps in-frame clones, though not all of them. The repertoire shows about 130,000 clones; the top ten hold around 1.6%. Germline V lookup: CDR1 MNHEY, CDR2 SVGAGI. Trimming cost V 5 bases and J 0 bases; bases outside gene matches: 2. CDR3 length: 15 residues. The record originates from a study of cytomegalovirus exposure and HLA in healthy donors. About the research overall: About 85 million unique TCR sequences came from HLA-typed donors in an early release. Whole-study results and caveats: TRBV6-2, TRBV6-3 and some other V segments were excluded as indistinguishable.

Sequences were obtained from PBMCs. This TCR was sampled from a woman aged 40 to 55 in good health and CMV-seropositive. The rearrangement uses TRBV6-5 and TRBJ1-2; TRBD1 agrees at 11 bases. CDR3 DNA sequence: TGTGCCAGCAGTAGGGACAGGGGGGCTAACTATGGCTACACCTTC. Amino acid sequence: CASSRDRGANYGYTF.